The rows below give T cell receptor beta chains drawn from one sample of a study of T-cell reconstitution after alpha-beta-depleted transplantation in children. From the PCR reads, TCRdb called clonotypes with MiXCR, one entry per CDR3 protein. Altogether around 960,000 distinct CDR3 sequences are present, roughly 29% being singletons, with the ten largest covering around 30%. The material was PBMCs, mostly from graft donor cells, obtained 360 days after TCRalphabeta/CD19-depleted stem cell transplant. The receptors were gathered from a boy in the first two years of life who had a stem cell transplant for SCID, so the T cells may come from the graft donor. CDR3s include the opening cysteine and the closing phenylalanine or tryptophan. D genes are given only for firm matches. Expanded clones are given a class, and other clones once, few, many or no size at all.

clone size | D gene | V gene | CDR3 length | CDR3 protein
few | TRBD2 | TRBV5-1 | 16 | CASSSPGLAVYNEQFF
few | TRBD1 | TRBV19 | 14 | CASTTDRVSAEAFF
NA | NA | TRBV6-1 | 14 | CASRDSDPNTEAFF
NA | TRBD2 | TRBV20-1 | 15 | CSAREGTSGGNEQFF
few | TRBD1 | TRBV7-2 | 16 | CASSPRDRGQGTEAFF
many | NA | TRBV28 | 13 | CASSLPPGAEQYF
NA | TRBD1 | TRBV20-1 | 15 | CSARGLQGITDTQYF
NA | TRBD1 | TRBV4-1 | 15 | CASSQGWTGNSPLHF
NA | NA | TRBV29-1 | 14 | CSVEAAGPDYGYTF
NA | TRBD2 | TRBV3-1 | 19 | CASSLAPGLAGGPHYEQYF